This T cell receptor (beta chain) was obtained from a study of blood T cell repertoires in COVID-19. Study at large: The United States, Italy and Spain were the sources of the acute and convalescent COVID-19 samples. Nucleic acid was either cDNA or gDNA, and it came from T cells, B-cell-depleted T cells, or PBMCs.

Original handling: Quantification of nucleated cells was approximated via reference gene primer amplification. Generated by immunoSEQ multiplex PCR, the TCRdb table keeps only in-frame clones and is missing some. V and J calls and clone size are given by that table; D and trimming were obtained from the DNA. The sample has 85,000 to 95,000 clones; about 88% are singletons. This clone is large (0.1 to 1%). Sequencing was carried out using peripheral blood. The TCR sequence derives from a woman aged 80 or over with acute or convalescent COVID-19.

DNA of the CDR3: TGTGCCAGCAGTGGACAGGCTTACAATCAGCCCCAGCATTTT. Protein product: CASSGQAYNQPQHF. The chain couples TRBV28 to TRBJ1-5; 7 nucleotides match TRBD1. CDR3 length: 14 residues. CDR1 is MDHEN and CDR2 is SYDVKM in the germline V gene. Trimming removed 5 bases from V and 3 bases from J; junction bases left unmatched: 4. The variable domain in full, completed from reference TRBV28 and TRBJ1-5, reads DVKVTQSSRYLVKRTGEKVFLECVQDMDHENMFWYRQDPGLGLRLIYFSYDVKMKEKGDIPEGYSVSREKKERFSLILESASTNQTSMYLCASSGQAYNQPQHFGDGTRLSIL.